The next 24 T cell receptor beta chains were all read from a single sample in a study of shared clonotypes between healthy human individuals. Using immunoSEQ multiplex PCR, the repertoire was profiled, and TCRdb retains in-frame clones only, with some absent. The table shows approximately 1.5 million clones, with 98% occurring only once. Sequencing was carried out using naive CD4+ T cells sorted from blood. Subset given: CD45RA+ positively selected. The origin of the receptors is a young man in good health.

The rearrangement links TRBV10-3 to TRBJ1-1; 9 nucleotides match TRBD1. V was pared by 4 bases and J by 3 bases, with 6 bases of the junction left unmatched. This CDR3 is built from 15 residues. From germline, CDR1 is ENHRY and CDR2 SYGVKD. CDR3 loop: CAISGYRGQDTEAFF. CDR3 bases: TGTGCCATCAGTGGTTACAGGGGGCAGGACACTGAAGCTTTCTTT.

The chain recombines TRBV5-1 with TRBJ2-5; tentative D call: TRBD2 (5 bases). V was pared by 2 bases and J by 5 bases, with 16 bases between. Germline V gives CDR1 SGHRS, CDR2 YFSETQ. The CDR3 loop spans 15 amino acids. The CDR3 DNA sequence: TGCGCCAGCAGCTTATCGGAAGGCTCGGGGGAGACCCAGTACTTC. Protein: CASSLSEGSGETQYF.

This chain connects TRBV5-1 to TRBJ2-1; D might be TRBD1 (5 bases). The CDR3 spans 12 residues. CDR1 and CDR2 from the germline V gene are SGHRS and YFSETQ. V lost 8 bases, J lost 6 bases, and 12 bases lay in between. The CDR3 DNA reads TGCGCCAGTAACTGGGGCCTCAATGAGCAGTTCTTC. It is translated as CASNWGLNEQFF.

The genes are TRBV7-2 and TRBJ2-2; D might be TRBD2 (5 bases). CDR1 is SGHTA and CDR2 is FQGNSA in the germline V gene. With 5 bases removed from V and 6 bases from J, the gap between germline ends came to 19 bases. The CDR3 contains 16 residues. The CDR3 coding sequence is TGTGCCAGCAGCCCCGAGGGCTGGAGGTACCCCGGGGAGCTGTTTTTT. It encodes CASSPEGWRYPGELFF.

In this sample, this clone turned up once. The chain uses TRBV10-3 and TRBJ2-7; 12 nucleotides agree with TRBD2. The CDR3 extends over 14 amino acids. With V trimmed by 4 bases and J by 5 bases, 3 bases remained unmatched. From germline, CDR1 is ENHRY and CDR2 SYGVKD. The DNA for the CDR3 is TGTGCCATCAGTGGACTAGCGGGAGAAAACGAGCAGTACTTC. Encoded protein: CAISGLAGENEQYF.

In DNA form, the CDR3 reads TGTGCCAGCAGCTCACCTGTGCGGGGCTCTCCCTACAATGAGCAGTTCTTC. Its translation is CASSSPVRGSPYNEQFF. The rearrangement joins TRBV11-2 to TRBJ2-1; D is perhaps TRBD2 (6 bases). Between the trimmed V and J ends, which lost 4 bases and 2 bases, there was a span of 18 bases. Germline V gives CDR1 SGHAT, CDR2 FQNNGV. The CDR3 is 17 residues long.

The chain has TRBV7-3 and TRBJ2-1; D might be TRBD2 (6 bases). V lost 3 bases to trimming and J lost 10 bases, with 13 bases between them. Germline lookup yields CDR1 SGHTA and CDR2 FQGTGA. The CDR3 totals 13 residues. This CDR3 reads CASSLGTPWEQFF. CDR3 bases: TGTGCCAGCAGCTTGGGGACTCCTTGGGAGCAGTTCTTC.

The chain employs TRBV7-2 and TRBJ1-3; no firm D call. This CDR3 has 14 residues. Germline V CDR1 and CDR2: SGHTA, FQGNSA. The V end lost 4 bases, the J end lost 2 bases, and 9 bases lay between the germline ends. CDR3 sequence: CASSSAPAGNTIYF. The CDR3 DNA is TGTGCCAGCAGCTCCGCACCCGCTGGAAACACCATATATTTT.

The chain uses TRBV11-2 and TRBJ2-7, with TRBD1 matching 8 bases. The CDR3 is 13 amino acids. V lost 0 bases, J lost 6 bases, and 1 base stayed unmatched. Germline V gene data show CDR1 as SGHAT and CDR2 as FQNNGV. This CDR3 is CASSLDDRGEQYF. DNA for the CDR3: TGTGCCAGCAGCTTAGACGACAGGGGCGAGCAGTACTTC.

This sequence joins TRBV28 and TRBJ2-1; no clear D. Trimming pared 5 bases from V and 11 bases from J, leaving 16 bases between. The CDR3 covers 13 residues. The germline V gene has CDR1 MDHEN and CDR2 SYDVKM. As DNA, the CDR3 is TGTGCCAGCAGTGAATCCGGCGAGATTAAGCAGTTCTTC. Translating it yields CASSESGEIKQFF.

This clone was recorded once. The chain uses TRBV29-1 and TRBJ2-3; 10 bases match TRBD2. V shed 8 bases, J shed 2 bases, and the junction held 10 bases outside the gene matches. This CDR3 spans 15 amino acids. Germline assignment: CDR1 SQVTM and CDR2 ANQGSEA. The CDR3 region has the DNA TGCAGCTCTCGAAAAGGACTAGCGGACACAGATACGCAGTATTTT. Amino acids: CSSRKGLADTDTQYF.

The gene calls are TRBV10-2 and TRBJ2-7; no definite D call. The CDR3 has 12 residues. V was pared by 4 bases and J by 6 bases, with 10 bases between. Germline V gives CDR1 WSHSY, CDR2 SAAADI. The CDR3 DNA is TGCGCCAGCAGTGTTGTCTCAGGCGAGCAGTACTTC. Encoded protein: CASSVVSGEQYF.

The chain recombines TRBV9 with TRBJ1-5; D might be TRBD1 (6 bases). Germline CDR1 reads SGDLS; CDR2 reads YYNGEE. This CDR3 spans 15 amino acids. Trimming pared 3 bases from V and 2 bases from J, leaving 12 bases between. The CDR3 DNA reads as TGTGCCAGCAGCGACACAGGGATGGGCAATCAGCCCCAGCATTTT. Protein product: CASSDTGMGNQPQHF.

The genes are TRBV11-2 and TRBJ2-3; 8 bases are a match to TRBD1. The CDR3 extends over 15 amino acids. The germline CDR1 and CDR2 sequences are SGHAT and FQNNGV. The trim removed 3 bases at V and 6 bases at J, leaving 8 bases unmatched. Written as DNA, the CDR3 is TGTGCCAGCAGCTTCTCGACAGGGGTGTATGATACGCAGTATTTT. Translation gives CASSFSTGVYDTQYF.

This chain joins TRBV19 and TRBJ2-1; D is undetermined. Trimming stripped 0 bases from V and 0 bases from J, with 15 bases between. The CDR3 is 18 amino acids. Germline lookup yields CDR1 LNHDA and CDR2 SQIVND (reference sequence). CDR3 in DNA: TGTGCCAGTAGTATAGATGTTAGGCAGTTGAGCTCCTACAATGAGCAGTTCTTC. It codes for CASSIDVRQLSSYNEQFF.

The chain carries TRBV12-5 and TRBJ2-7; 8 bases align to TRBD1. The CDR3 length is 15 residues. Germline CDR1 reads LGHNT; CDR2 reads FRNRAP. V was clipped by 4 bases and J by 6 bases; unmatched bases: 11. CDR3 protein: CASGSGQGSACEQYF. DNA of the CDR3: TGTGCTAGTGGTTCAGGACAGGGATCAGCCTGCGAGCAGTACTTC.

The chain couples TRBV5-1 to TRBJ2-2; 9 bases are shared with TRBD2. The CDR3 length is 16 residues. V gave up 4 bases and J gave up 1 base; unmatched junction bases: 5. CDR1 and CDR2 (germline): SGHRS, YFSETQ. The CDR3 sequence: CASSLLAGRNTGELFF. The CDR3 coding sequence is TGCGCCAGCAGCCTCCTAGCGGGACGGAACACCGGGGAGCTGTTTTTT.

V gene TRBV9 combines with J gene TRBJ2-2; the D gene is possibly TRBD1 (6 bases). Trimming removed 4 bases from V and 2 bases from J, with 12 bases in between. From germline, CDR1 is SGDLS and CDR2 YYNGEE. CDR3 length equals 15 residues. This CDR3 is CASSRQGGNTGELFF. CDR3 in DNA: TGTGCCAGCAGCAGGCAAGGGGGAAACACCGGGGAGCTGTTTTTT.

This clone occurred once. CDR3 in amino acids: CASSLNPKWRVQSTDTQYF. Here the CDR3 DNA reads TGTGCCAGCAGTTTAAACCCTAAATGGAGGGTGCAGAGCACAGATACGCAGTATTTT. The chain carries TRBV28 and TRBJ2-3, with D possibly TRBD2 on 6 matching bases. Germline CDR1 reads MDHEN; CDR2 reads SYDVKM. Deletions cut 2 bases from V and 0 bases from J, with 21 bases between. CDR3 length: 19 residues. The variable domain in full, with the rest retrieved from reference TRBV28 and TRBJ2-3, is DVKVTQSSRYLVKRTGEKVFLECVQDMDHENMFWYRQDPGLGLRLIYFSYDVKMKEKGDIPEGYSVSREKKERFSLILESASTNQTSMYLCASSLNPKWRVQSTDTQYFGPGTRLTVL.

The CDR3 protein is CASSLIAGGSYEQYF. The CDR3 nucleotides are TGTGCCAGCAGCTTAATAGCGGGAGGCTCCTACGAGCAGTACTTC. J is TRBJ2-7 and V is TRBV7-9; 10 bases fit TRBD2. The V gene's germline CDR1 is SEHNR and CDR2 FQNEAQ (reference sequence). The CDR3 totals 15 residues. V dropped 2 bases and J dropped 0; count of bases not matched to a gene: 1.

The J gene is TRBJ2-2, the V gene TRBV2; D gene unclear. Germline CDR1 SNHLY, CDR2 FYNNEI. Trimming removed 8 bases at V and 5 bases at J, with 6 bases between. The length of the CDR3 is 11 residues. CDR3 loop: CASLLTGELFF. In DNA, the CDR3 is TGTGCCAGCCTCTTAACCGGGGAGCTGTTTTTT.

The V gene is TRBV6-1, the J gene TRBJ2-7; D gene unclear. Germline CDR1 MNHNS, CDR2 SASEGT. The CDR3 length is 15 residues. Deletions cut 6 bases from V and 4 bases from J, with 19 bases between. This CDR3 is CASSSGSQDGYEQYF. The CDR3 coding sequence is TGTGCCAGCAGCTCCGGGTCTCAGGATGGGTACGAGCAGTACTTC.

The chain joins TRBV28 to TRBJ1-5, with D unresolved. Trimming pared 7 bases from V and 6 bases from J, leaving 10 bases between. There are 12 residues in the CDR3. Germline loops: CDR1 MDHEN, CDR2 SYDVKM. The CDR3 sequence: CASTRLGQPQHF. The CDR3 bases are TGTGCCAGCACACGGTTAGGTCAGCCCCAGCATTTT. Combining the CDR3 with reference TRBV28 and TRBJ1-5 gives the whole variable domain DVKVTQSSRYLVKRTGEKVFLECVQDMDHENMFWYRQDPGLGLRLIYFSYDVKMKEKGDIPEGYSVSREKKERFSLILESASTNQTSMYLCASTRLGQPQHFGDGTRLSIL.

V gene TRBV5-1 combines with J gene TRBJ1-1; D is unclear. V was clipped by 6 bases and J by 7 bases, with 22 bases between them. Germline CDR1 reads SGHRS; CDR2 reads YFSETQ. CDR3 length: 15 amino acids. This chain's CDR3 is CASTKGQTPTGEAFF. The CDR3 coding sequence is TGCGCCAGCACCAAGGGTCAGACACCAACGGGTGAAGCTTTCTTT.